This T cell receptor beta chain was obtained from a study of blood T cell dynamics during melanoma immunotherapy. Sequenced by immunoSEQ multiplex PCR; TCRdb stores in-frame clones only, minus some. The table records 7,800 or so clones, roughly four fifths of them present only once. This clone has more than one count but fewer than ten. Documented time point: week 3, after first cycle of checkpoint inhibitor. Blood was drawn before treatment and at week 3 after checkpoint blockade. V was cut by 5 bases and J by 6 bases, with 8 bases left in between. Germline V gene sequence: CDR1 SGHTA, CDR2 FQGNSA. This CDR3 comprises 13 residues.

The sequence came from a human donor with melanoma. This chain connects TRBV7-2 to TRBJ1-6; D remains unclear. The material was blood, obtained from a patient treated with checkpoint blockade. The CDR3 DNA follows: TGTGCCAGCAGCCCCCGGTTTAATTCACCCCTCCACTTT. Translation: CASSPRFNSPLHF.